The 15 T cell receptor beta chains below come from one sample, sequenced in a study of T cells in tuberculosis. Profiling relied on immunoSEQ multiplex PCR, and the TCRdb table lists in-frame clones only, not all of them. The table has about 38,000 clones, roughly 94% seen once; the top ten hold about 4.5%. This sample's time point: new active TB diagnosis, blood taken before or within 7 days of starting treatment. The sample was PBMCs, taken at tuberculosis diagnosis. All receptors come from an adult with tuberculosis.

The chain uses TRBV6-1 and TRBJ1-3; a weak D match, TRBD1 (5 bases). Germline V gene lookup returns CDR1 MNHNS and CDR2 SASEGT. The CDR3 consists of 16 residues. Trimming removed 3 bases from V and 4 bases from J, with 16 bases in between. Here the CDR3 reads CASSDVGRAAGNTIYF. The CDR3 DNA follows: TGTGCCAGCAGTGATGTAGGCAGGGCGGCCGGAAACACCATATATTTT.

CDR3 DNA sequence: TGTGCCAGCAGCACGGACAGTCTAGACCGGGATGGGGAGACCCAGTACTTC. It yields the protein CASSTDSLDRDGETQYF. This rearrangement joins TRBV7-6 to TRBJ2-5, with D perhaps matching TRBD1 (6 bases). The CDR3 runs to 17 residues. The V end was cut by 5 bases, the J end by 5 bases, with 24 bases between. Germline-derived CDR1 and CDR2 are SGHVS and FNYEAQ.

V and J are TRBV5-1 and TRBJ1-2; D remains unclear. The germline V and J ends were trimmed by 3 bases and 5 bases, with 11 bases remaining between them. From germline, CDR1 is SGHRS and CDR2 YFSETQ. The CDR3 consists of 13 residues. The CDR3 protein is CASSYSPEYGYTF. As DNA, the CDR3 is TGCGCCAGCAGCTACTCCCCGGAGTATGGCTACACCTTC.

The V gene is TRBV13, the J gene TRBJ1-5; 10 nucleotides match TRBD1. Germline values: CDR1 PRHDT, CDR2 FYEKMQ (reference sequence). The CDR3 is made up of 16 amino acids. J was trimmed by 1 base and V by 3 bases; bases with no gene match: 3. CDR3 nucleotide sequence: TGTGCCAGCAGCTTTTCGGGACAGGGGAGCAATCAGCCCCAGCATTTT. Translated, it gives CASSFSGQGSNQPQHF.

CDR3 residues: CATSRDLGTGVGEQYF. The CDR3 DNA follows: TGTGCCACCAGCAGAGATCTAGGGACAGGGGTGGGGGAGCAGTACTTC. This rearrangement joins TRBV15 to TRBJ2-7, with 10 nucleotides matching TRBD1. The V and J ends lost 0 bases and 7 bases, in that order; junction bases with no gene match: 9. The CDR3 is made up of 16 amino acids. Germline V gives CDR1 LNHNV, CDR2 YYDKDF (reference sequence).

In its sample, this clone was seen once. The chain uses TRBV29-1 and TRBJ2-2, with D possibly TRBD1 on 6 matching bases. The germline gives CDR1 SQVTM, CDR2 ANQGSEA. V was cut by 6 bases and J by 5 bases, with 19 bases left in between. The CDR3 loop spans 15 amino acids. CDR3 loop: CSVPGETGRTGELFF. The CDR3 region has the DNA TGCAGCGTCCCCGGGGAAACAGGGAGAACCGGGGAGCTGTTTTTT.

The chain recombines TRBV5-1 with TRBJ2-7; TRBD1 agrees at 9 bases. Germline CDR1 SGHRS, CDR2 YFSETQ. The V and J ends lost 3 bases and 0 bases, in that order; junction bases with no gene match: 10. This CDR3 comprises 17 residues. CDR3 nucleotide sequence: TGCGCCAGCAGCTCACAACCGGGACAGGGAAGCTCCTACGAGCAGTACTTC. Its protein product is CASSSQPGQGSSYEQYF.

The rearrangement uses TRBV30 and TRBJ2-3, with D maybe TRBD1 (5 bases). The germline gives CDR1 GTSNPN, CDR2 SVGIG (reference sequence). V lost 2 bases to trimming and J lost 0 bases, with 12 bases between them. The CDR3 extends over 15 amino acids. The CDR3 coding sequence is TGTGCCTGGAGTTTAGGAGACAGAAGCACAGATACGCAGTATTTT. Its protein is CAWSLGDRSTDTQYF.

V is TRBV5-6 and J is TRBJ1-6, with D possibly matching TRBD1 (6 bases). The CDR3 is made up of 16 amino acids. Germline V lookup: CDR1 SGHDT, CDR2 YYEEEE. The V end lost 4 bases, the J end lost 5 bases, and 16 bases lay between the germline ends. The CDR3 DNA sequence: TGTGCCAGCAGCCATCCTGGACAGCGAAATAATTCACCCCTCCACTTT. It codes for CASSHPGQRNNSPLHF.

This sequence joins TRBV9 and TRBJ1-5; D is possibly TRBD1 (6 bases). The ends were cut back, 3 bases at V and 7 bases at J, with 14 bases in the middle. CDR1 and CDR2 (germline): SGDLS, YYNGEE. This CDR3 spans 14 amino acids. Here the CDR3 DNA reads TGTGCCAGCAGCGAGGGGGACGGCGACCAGCCCCAGCATTTT. Translation: CASSEGDGDQPQHF.

The rearrangement joins TRBV12-5 to TRBJ2-5, with TRBD2 as a possible D gene (6 bases). The V gene lost 6 bases and the J gene lost 7 bases, with 15 bases spanning the gap. CDR1 is LGHNT, CDR2 FRNRAP, per germline. The CDR3 covers 13 residues. The CDR3 loop is CASGRDSTGTQYF. CDR3 coding DNA: TGTGCTAGTGGCAGGGACTCCACGGGGACCCAGTACTTC.

V gene TRBV6-6 combines with J gene TRBJ1-2, with TRBD1 as a possible D gene (5 bases). Between the trimmed V and J ends, which lost 2 bases and 8 bases, there was a span of 21 bases. This CDR3 comprises 16 residues. Germline V gives CDR1 MNHNY, CDR2 SVGAGI (reference sequence). This chain's CDR3 is CASSYPGWGLSYGYTF. The CDR3 nucleotides read TGTGCCAGCAGTTACCCCGGCTGGGGCCTCTCTTACGGCTACACCTTC.

On this clone itself: This specimen includes other DNA sequences encoding the same CDR3. The V gene is TRBV7-2, the J gene TRBJ2-1; 9 bases fit TRBD1. The CDR3 is 15 residues long. The V and J ends lost 4 bases and 1 base, in that order; junction bases with no gene match: 2. Germline V lookup: CDR1 SGHTA, CDR2 FQGNSA. The CDR3: CASSSDRGSYNEQFF. CDR3 DNA sequence: TGTGCCAGCAGCTCGGACAGGGGATCCTACAATGAGCAGTTCTTC.

The gene calls are TRBV2 and TRBJ2-1, with a possible D match to TRBD2 (5 bases). The CDR3 is 15 amino acids. Trimming cost V 1 base and J 4 bases, with 11 bases left between them. Germline V gives CDR1 SNHLY, CDR2 FYNNEI. The CDR3: CASSEVGKTYNEQFF. For the CDR3, the DNA is TGTGCCAGCAGTGAAGTCGGGAAAACATACAATGAGCAGTTCTTC.

The V call is TRBV18, the J call TRBJ1-6; D is unresolved. With 3 bases removed from V and 0 bases from J, the gap between germline ends came to 15 bases. The V gene's germline CDR1 is KGHSH and CDR2 LQKENI. The CDR3 has 18 residues. In DNA, the CDR3 is TGTGCCAGCTCACCCTCGGGGAAGCTGATCTCCTATAATTCACCCCTCCACTTT. Its translation is CASSPSGKLISYNSPLHF.